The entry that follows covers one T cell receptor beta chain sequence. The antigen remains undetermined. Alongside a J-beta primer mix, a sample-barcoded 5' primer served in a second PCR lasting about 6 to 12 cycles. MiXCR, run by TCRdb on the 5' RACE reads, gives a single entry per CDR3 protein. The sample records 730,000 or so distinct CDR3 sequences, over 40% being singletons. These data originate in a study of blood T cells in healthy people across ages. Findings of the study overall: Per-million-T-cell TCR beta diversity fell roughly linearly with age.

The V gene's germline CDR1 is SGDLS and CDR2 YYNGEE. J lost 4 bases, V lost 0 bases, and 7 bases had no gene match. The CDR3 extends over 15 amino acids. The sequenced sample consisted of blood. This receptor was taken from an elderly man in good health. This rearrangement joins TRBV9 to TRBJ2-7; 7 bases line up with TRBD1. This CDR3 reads CASSVAGGRAYEQYF. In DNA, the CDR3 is TGTGCCAGCAGCGTAGCAGGGGGACGGGCTTACGAGCAGTACTTC. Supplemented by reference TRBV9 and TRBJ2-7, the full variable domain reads DSGVTQTPKHLITATGQRVTLRCSPRSGDLSVYWYQQSLDQGLQFLIQYYNGEERAKGNILERFSAQQFPDLHSELNLSSLELGDSALYFCASSVAGGRAYEQYFGPGTRLTVT.